These T cell receptor beta chains were read from a single sample in a study of human thymus T cells. Data came from immunoSEQ multiplex PCR; TCRdb stores just in-frame clones and leaves some out. The data show about 78,000 clones, nearly 98% seen once. Specimen: thymus tissue. These receptors were collected from a boy under two years old with a congenital heart defect but otherwise immunologically healthy. Each CDR3 is given with its conserved first and last residue. D genes are given only for firm matches. Expanded clones are given a class, and other clones once, few, many or no size at all.

v_call	clone_size	j_call	d_call	cdr3_nt	cdr3_aa
TRBV7-2	once	TRBJ2-1	TRBD2	TGTGCCAGCAGCTTCATCCTAGCGGGGGGGCCGGGTGAGCAGTTCTTC	CASSFILAGGPGEQFF
TRBV6-5	-	TRBJ1-4	-	TGTGCCAGCACCAAGGGCTGGGGGGAGGGGGAAAAACTGTTTTTT	CASTKGWGEGEKLFF
TRBV11-3	-	TRBJ1-2	TRBD1	TGTGCCAGCAGCCGTACCACTTGGCCGGACAGGGGACCGGAAGGCTACACCTTC	CASSRTTWPDRGPEGYTF
TRBV10-1	-	TRBJ2-1	TRBD2	TGCGCCAGCAACCTAGCGGGAGATGCTGAGCAGTTCTTC	CASNLAGDAEQFF
TRBV4-1	-	TRBJ2-1	TRBD2	TGCGCCAGCAGCCTCCCGAGAGACCGGACTAGCGGGAGTGAAAACAATGAGCAGTTCTTC	CASSLPRDRTSGSENNEQFF
TRBV6-6	-	TRBJ1-2	TRBD1	TGTGCCAGCAGCAGAGCCTGGGACAGCCTAGGCTACACCTTC	CASSRAWDSLGYTF
TRBV12-2	-	TRBJ2-7	-	TGTGCAAGTCGCTTCACCGGAACCACAGGGACCTACGAGCAGTACTTC	CASRFTGTTGTYEQYF
TRBV19	-	TRBJ1-1	-	TGTGCCAGTAGTATAGAGGGATTTCGGGGCACTGAAGCTTTCTTT	CASSIEGFRGTEAFF
TRBV10-1	-	TRBJ2-1	TRBD2	TGCGCCAGCAGCGAGGGACTAGAGGGCAATGAGCAGTTCTTC	CASSEGLEGNEQFF
TRBV4-1	-	TRBJ1-2	-	TGCGCCAGCAGCCAAGATAAGGGGACGACGTATGGCTACACCTTC	CASSQDKGTTYGYTF
TRBV11-3	-	TRBJ2-1	-	TGTGCCAGCAGCCCTCCGGGACTTCGACGGGGGAATGAGCAGTTCTTC	CASSPPGLRRGNEQFF
TRBV7-2	-	TRBJ1-3	TRBD1	TGTGCCAGCAGCCCCCACAGGGGAAGGAGGAGAGAAAACACCATATATTTT	CASSPHRGRRRENTIYF
TRBV27	-	TRBJ2-7	-	TGTGCCAGCAGTTTAAGTTGCAGGGCCTACGAGCAGTACTTC	CASSLSCRAYEQYF
TRBV15	-	TRBJ2-3	-	TGTGCCACCAGCAAGGCACAGACAGGAGGGGATACAGATACGCAGTATTTT	CATSKAQTGGDTDTQYF
TRBV9	-	TRBJ1-6	-	TGTGCCAGCAGCGCCCACGAGGGCCGCCGCCACTTAAGCTCCTATAATTCACCCCTCCACTTT	CASSAHEGRRHLSSYNSPLHF
TRBV7-9	-	TRBJ1-2	TRBD1	TGTGCCAGCAGCTTAAGGGACAGGAACTATGGCTACACCTTC	CASSLRDRNYGYTF
TRBV30	few	TRBJ1-1	TRBD1	TGTGCCTGGAGGGGACAGGAGAACACTGAAGCTTTCTTT	CAWRGQENTEAFF
TRBV7-9	-	TRBJ1-5	-	TGTGCCAGCAGCTTAGGTTCCGGTTTTAGCAATCAGCCCCAGCATTTT	CASSLGSGFSNQPQHF
TRBV2	-	TRBJ1-1	TRBD1	TGTGCCAGCAGCCCCGACAGGGGGACTGAAGCTTTCTTT	CASSPDRGTEAFF
TRBV28	-	TRBJ2-2	TRBD2	TGTGCCAGCAGTCCCAACAAAGGGAGCGGGAGGGACGGGGAGCTGTTTTTT	CASSPNKGSGRDGELFF
TRBV30	-	TRBJ2-7	TRBD1	TGTGCCTGGAGTGTCTCCGGGACAGGGAATGGGTTCTACGAGCAGTACTTC	CAWSVSGTGNGFYEQYF
TRBV6-5	once	TRBJ2-7	-	TGTGCCAGCAGTTACAGGCAGGGCGAGCAGTACTTC	CASSYRQGEQYF
TRBV29-1	-	TRBJ2-3	-	TGCAGCGTTAGAAGCCAAGGGTCAACAGATACGCAGTATTTT	CSVRSQGSTDTQYF
TRBV7-9	-	TRBJ2-7	-	TGTGCTACAGCGGGGACAAACCCCCTCCACGAGCAGTACTTC	CATAGTNPLHEQYF
TRBV27	-	TRBJ2-3	-	TGTGCCAGCAGTCCTTGGGGGACACCTAGCACAGATACGCAGTATTTT	CASSPWGTPSTDTQYF
TRBV4-1	-	TRBJ1-1	-	TGCGCCAGCAGCCAAGATCTCAGGGTACCCCCTAGGGCTGAAGCTTTCTTT	CASSQDLRVPPRAEAFF
TRBV7-9	once	TRBJ1-4	-	TGTGCCAGCAGCTCACAGGGAAGTCGCACAACTAATGAAAAACTGTTTTTT	CASSSQGSRTTNEKLFF
TRBV6-8	once	TRBJ1-2	-	TGTGCCAGCAGGATATTGAGGGTTTTTAACTATGGCTACACCTTC	CASRILRVFNYGYTF